This T cell receptor (beta chain) derives from a study of blood T cell repertoires in COVID-19 (dated by TCRdb to the early 2020s). With respect to the entire study: The collaborator samples originated in the United States, Italy and Spain and spanned the acute and convalescent phases of COVID-19. The prospective study material was composed of cDNA or gDNA derived from T cells, B-cell-depleted T cells, or PBMCs. Subjects who had been exposed to COVID-19, were actively infected with it, or had recovered from it provided the deeply sampled blood TCRbeta repertoires that made up the dataset. A freely available public database, intended as a resource for researchers studying the immune response to SARS-CoV-2, is where the repertoires were released. The samples were drawn from two sources: the first 160 participants of the ongoing ImmuneRACE study, and 1,254 subjects contributed by 6 global collaborators. A de-identified subject ID, COVID-19 status, age in years and sex were almost always included in the sample metadata. Where HLA class I and class II types were available, the types were taken from metadata supplied by the sample provider, not from assay-based typing.

Participants in the prospective study were aged roughly 18 to 95 years, lived in 20 to 25 United States geographic areas, and enrolled through a virtual design. In the prospective study, participants were assigned to cohorts based on the clinical history participants reported in a screening survey and a study questionnaire. Each participant in the prospective study had whole blood, serum and a nasopharyngeal or oropharyngeal swab collected by mobile phlebotomists. Additional blood draws and questionnaires over an approximately 2-month period could optionally be provided by prospective study participants. Before DNA extraction, prospective study blood samples were shipped either frozen or at room temperature. TCRbeta CDR3 regions were amplified from genomic DNA using the immunoSEQ Assay, a bias-controlled multiplex PCR. The original methods were these. Within the assay, amplification of reference gene primers was used to estimate how many nucleated cells each sample contained. Sequence reads were collapsed and filtered to measure the absolute abundance of every unique TCRbeta CDR3 rearrangement. Productive Simpson clonality was computed per sample as the square root of Simpson's diversity index over productive rearrangements. Imported from immuneACCESS, the table was reduced by TCRdb to in-frame sequences with V and J called. These copies leave out some clones; in studies compared against another copy, an unresolved V gene accounts for under half, and the cause of the remainder is not known. The V and J calls and clone size were taken over from that table, and D and trimming were inferred from the DNA. This sample holds about 210,000 clones; about 87% were observed only once. Of the sample, around 10% falls within the top ten clones.

What the work shows at the level of the full study, not this receptor alone: The quantity of clinical and demographic metadata differed by source and by participant and was supplied without curation.

About this clone: Its antigen specificity is not known. No base-level quality is on record; no much larger clone is a single base apart.

Material for sequencing was PBMCs or T cells enriched from blood (not recorded which). This sequence originates from a man between 18 and 29 years old with acute COVID-19.

The nucleotide sequence reads as follows: TGTGCCAGCAGCCGTGAACAGGGGGCTTCACCCCTCCACTTT. Its translation reads: CASSREQGASPLHF. The chain is made from TRBV14 and TRBJ1-6, and 9 junctional nucleotides match TRBD1. The germline V gene gives CDR1 as SGHDN and CDR2 as FVKESK. Spanning cysteine to phenylalanine, the CDR3 consists of 14 amino acids. Solely the CDR3 DNA is kept, with 42 bases framed from the first base. The V end gives up 4 bases and the J end 9 bases, leaving 4 bases in the junction not matched to a gene.